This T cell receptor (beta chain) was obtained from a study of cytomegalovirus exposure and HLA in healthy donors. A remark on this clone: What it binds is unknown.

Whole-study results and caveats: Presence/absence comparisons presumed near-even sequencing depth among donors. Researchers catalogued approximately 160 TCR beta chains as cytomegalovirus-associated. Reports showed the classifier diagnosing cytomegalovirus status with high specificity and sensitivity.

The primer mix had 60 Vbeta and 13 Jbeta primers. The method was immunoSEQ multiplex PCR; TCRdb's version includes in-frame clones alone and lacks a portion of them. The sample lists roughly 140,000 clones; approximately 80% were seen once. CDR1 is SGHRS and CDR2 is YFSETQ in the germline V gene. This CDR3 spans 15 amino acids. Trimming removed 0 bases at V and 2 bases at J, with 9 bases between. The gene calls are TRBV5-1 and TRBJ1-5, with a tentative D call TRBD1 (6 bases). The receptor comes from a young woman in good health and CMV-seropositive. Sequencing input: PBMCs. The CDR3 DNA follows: TGCGCCAGCAGCTTGGGTCCAGGGGGCAATCAGCCCCAGCATTTT. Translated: CASSLGPGGNQPQHF.